This T cell receptor (beta chain) was sequenced in a study of neurological immune-mediated disorders. General study points: There were no CDR3 amino acid sequences shared by expanded clones across subjects, a result suggesting private repertoires in all groups. While HTLV-1-associated myelopathy showed the greatest TCR clonal expansion, multiple sclerosis showed the least, falling below healthy controls.

The unsorted libraries were generated from a total of 2 million PBMCs, which had been stored in RNAlater at -80 C. TCRdb re-analysed the 5' RACE reads in MiXCR, keeping a single row per CDR3 protein. The sample lists 27,000 or so distinct CDR3 sequences, around 16% occurring once. This clonotype has just a few counts. Its target is not known. V was clipped by 3 bases and J by 6 bases, with 12 bases between them. CDR3 size: 13 residues. The V gene's germline CDR1 is SSHAT and CDR2 FNYEAQ (reference sequence). The sequence came from a man aged 65 to 79 in good health. V is TRBV7-7 and J is TRBJ2-7, with D perhaps TRBD1 or TRBD2 (5 bases each). The sample was PBMCs. DNA of the CDR3: TGTGCCAGCAGCTTGGGACGTGGGAGCGAGCAGTACTTC. The encoded protein is CASSLGRGSEQYF.